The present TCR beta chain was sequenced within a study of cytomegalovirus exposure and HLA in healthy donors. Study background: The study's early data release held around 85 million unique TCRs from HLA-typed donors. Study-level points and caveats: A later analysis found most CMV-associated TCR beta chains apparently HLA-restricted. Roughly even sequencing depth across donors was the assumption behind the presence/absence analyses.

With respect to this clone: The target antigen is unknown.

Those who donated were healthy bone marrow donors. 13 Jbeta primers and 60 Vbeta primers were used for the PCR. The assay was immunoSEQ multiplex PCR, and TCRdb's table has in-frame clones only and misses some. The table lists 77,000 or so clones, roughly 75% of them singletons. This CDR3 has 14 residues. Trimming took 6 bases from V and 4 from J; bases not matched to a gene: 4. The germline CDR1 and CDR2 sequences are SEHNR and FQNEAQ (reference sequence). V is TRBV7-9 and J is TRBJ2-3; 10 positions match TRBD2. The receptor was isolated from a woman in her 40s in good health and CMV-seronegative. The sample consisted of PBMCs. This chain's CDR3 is CASRPGTSADTQYF. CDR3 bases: TGTGCCAGCAGGCCCGGGACTAGCGCAGATACGCAGTATTTT.